This entry lists 18 T cell receptor beta chains sequenced from one sample in a study of T cells in Graves' hyperthyroidism and ophthalmopathy. The investigators amplified TCR beta CDR3 regions from RNA transcripts. First-round RT-PCR with HTBI primers amplified the TCR CDR3 region. MiXCR was run by TCRdb on the multiplex PCR reads, yielding one entry per CDR3 protein. Of about 580,000 distinct CDR3 sequences in the sample, 14% were seen once. The source material was blood. These receptors were collected from a woman between 25 and 40 years old with Graves' hyperthyroidism that later progressed to Graves' ophthalmopathy.

This clonotype has at least ten counts. This chain uses TRBV6-5 with TRBJ1-2; TRBD1 is a possible D gene (5 bases). Per the germline V gene, CDR1 is MNHEY and CDR2 is SVGAGI. Trimming removed 0 bases from V and 6 bases from J, with 14 bases in between. This CDR3 is 15 amino acids long. CDR3 bases: TGTGCCAGCAGTTACTCCCCAGGGCGGGGTCATGGCTACACCTTC. Its translation is CASSYSPGRGHGYTF.

This clonotype appeared many times. The chain carries TRBV6-1 and TRBJ1-4; D gene uncertain. V lost 2 bases and J lost 5, with 12 bases in between. The length of the CDR3 is 15 residues. From germline, CDR1 is MNHNS and CDR2 SASEGT. CDR3 in amino acids: CASSEPLYGNEKLFF. The DNA of the CDR3 is TGTGCCAGCAGTGAACCGCTGTACGGGAATGAAAAACTGTTTTTT.

A few counts support this clonotype. The chain recombines TRBV27 with TRBJ1-5; 7 bases match TRBD1. V was clipped by 6 bases and J by 6 bases; unmatched bases: 5. This CDR3 spans 13 amino acids. Per the germline V gene, CDR1 is MNHEY and CDR2 is SMNVEV (reference sequence). The CDR3 nucleotides read TGTGCCAGCAGCCTGACAGGGACTCAGCCCCAGCATTTT. This codes for CASSLTGTQPQHF.

This clonotype showed up many times. V is TRBV28 and J is TRBJ2-3; TRBD1 might be the D (6 bases). This CDR3 region has 15 residues. Between the trimmed V and J ends, which lost 5 bases and 0 bases, there was a span of 12 bases. The germline gives CDR1 MDHEN, CDR2 SYDVKM. CDR3 sequence: CASSPGTRSTDTQYF. CDR3 sequence (DNA): TGTGCCAGCAGTCCCGGGACACGGAGCACAGATACGCAGTATTTT.

In this sample, this clonotype turned up many times. The rearrangement uses TRBV2 and TRBJ1-1; TRBD1 matches 10 bases. The length of the CDR3 is 18 residues. V was pared by 5 bases and J by 0 bases, with 12 bases of the junction left unmatched. Germline assignment: CDR1 SNHLY and CDR2 FYNNEI. The CDR3 bases are TGTGCCAGCAGTCAATGGGACAGGGGCCCGCTCATGAACACTGAAGCTTTCTTT. Translated, it gives CASSQWDRGPLMNTEAFF.

This clonotype occurred many times. V gene TRBV15 combines with J gene TRBJ1-2, with 9 bases lining up with TRBD1. Germline V gene data show CDR1 as LNHNV and CDR2 as YYDKDF (reference sequence). The CDR3 contains 17 residues. The V gene end was trimmed by 3 bases and the J gene end by 4 bases; junction bases not matched to a gene: 12. This chain's CDR3 is CATSRGASGTGPYGYTF. The CDR3 DNA sequence: TGTGCCACCAGCAGGGGAGCCTCCGGGACAGGGCCCTATGGCTACACCTTC.

This clonotype appeared many times. The CDR3 bases are TGTGCCAGCAGCTTAGGGGGCCGAGGGCCCACAGATACGCAGTATTTT. Amino acid sequence: CASSLGGRGPTDTQYF. This chain connects TRBV11-3 to TRBJ2-3; D might be TRBD1 or TRBD2, each matching 5 bases. Trimming removed 1 base from V and 2 bases from J, with 13 bases in between. Germline values: CDR1 SGHNT, CDR2 YENEEA. CDR3 length: 16 residues.

The V and J genes are TRBV2 and TRBJ1-4; D is ambiguous. Germline CDR1 SNHLY, CDR2 FYNNEI. The length of the CDR3 is 13 residues. V was pared by 7 bases and J by 8 bases, with 14 bases between. This CDR3 reads CASTLGPGEKLFF. The DNA for the CDR3 is TGTGCCAGCACGCTAGGACCTGGGGAAAAACTGTTTTTT.

This clonotype appeared many times. The chain carries TRBV6-5 and TRBJ1-5; D is unclear. The CDR3 has 15 residues. Germline lookup yields CDR1 MNHEY and CDR2 SVGAGI. Trimming left V 0 bases short and J 1 base short, with 7 bases between. CDR3: CASSYSKQSNQPQHF. CDR3 bases: TGTGCCAGCAGTTACTCGAAACAGAGCAATCAGCCCCAGCATTTT.

In its sample, this clonotype was seen many times. V usage is TRBV18 and J usage is TRBJ2-3, with 8 bases fitting TRBD1. Germline values: CDR1 KGHSH, CDR2 LQKENI. This CDR3 region has 13 residues. V trimming: 2 bases; J trimming: 6 bases; junction bases outside the gene matches: 1. CDR3 sequence: CASSPGQGDTQYF. The CDR3 coding sequence is TGTGCCAGCTCACCAGGACAGGGCGATACGCAGTATTTT.

The chain couples TRBV6-1 to TRBJ2-7; D is undetermined. CDR1 MNHNS and CDR2 SASEGT come from the germline V gene. The V and J ends lost 7 bases and 0 bases respectively, with 16 bases between them. There are 15 residues in the CDR3. The CDR3 reads CASTPPGLGSYEQYF. CDR3 DNA sequence: TGTGCCAGCACTCCCCCGGGCCTGGGCTCCTACGAGCAGTACTTC.

This clonotype showed up many times. The V call is TRBV19, the J call TRBJ1-4; 7 positions agree with TRBD1. Per the germline V gene, CDR1 is LNHDA and CDR2 is SQIVND (reference sequence). V trimming: 2 bases; J trimming: 7 bases; junction bases outside the gene matches: 7. This CDR3 has 15 residues. The CDR3 bases are TGTGCCAGTAGTATAACCCCGGGACAGACTGAAAAACTGTTTTTT. Its protein product is CASSITPGQTEKLFF.

This clonotype was detected only a few times. The chain combines TRBV19 with TRBJ2-7; perhaps D is TRBD1 or TRBD2 (5 bases each). The CDR3 contains 15 residues. V was cut by 3 bases and J by 2 bases, with 14 bases left in between. CDR1 is LNHDA, CDR2 SQIVND, per germline (reference sequence). The CDR3 loop reads CASSMGAGTAYEQYF. In DNA form, the CDR3 reads TGTGCCAGTAGTATGGGCGCAGGGACGGCCTACGAGCAGTACTTC.

V is TRBV4-1 and J is TRBJ1-5, with TRBD1 matching 8 bases. The length of the CDR3 is 14 residues. The germline gives CDR1 MGHRA, CDR2 YSYEKL. Trimming cost V 1 base and J 7 bases; bases outside gene matches: 3. The CDR3 DNA reads as TGCGCCAGCAGCCAAGTCAGGGGGCAACAGCCCCAGCATTTT. This encodes CASSQVRGQQPQHF.

This clonotype was counted ten times or more. The CDR3 DNA follows: TGTGCCAGCAGTTCCAGGGGGTCTACTAACTATGGCTACACCTTC. Protein: CASSSRGSTNYGYTF. The chain couples TRBV27 to TRBJ1-2, with 7 nucleotides matching TRBD1. The V segment lost 4 bases and the J segment 0 bases; nucleotides outside the gene matches: 5. This CDR3 is built from 15 residues. Germline CDR1 is MNHEY and CDR2 is SMNVEV (reference sequence).

The chain joins TRBV25-1 to TRBJ2-3; the match to TRBD1 covers 7 bases. J was trimmed by 8 bases and V by 7 bases; bases with no gene match: 15. The germline V gene encodes CDR1 MGHDK and CDR2 SYGVNS. This CDR3 is 15 amino acids long. CDR3 nucleotide sequence: TGTGCCAGCAACAAGGGAGACAGGGCACCAGGTACGCAGTATTTT. This translates into CASNKGDRAPGTQYF.

In this sample, this clonotype turned up many times. The V and J genes are TRBV20-1 and TRBJ1-1; the D gene is possibly TRBD1 (6 bases). The CDR3 has 15 amino acids. Trimming shortened V by 0 bases and J by 9 bases, and 20 bases separated the two germline ends. Germline V CDR1 and CDR2: DFQATT, SNEGSKA (reference sequence). CDR3 sequence (DNA): TGCAGTGCTAGAGATACCTTAACAGGGACGGGTAAAGCTTTCTTT. It yields the protein CSARDTLTGTGKAFF.

Details on this clonotype: This is likely a read error, given that the CDR3 carries no conserved phenylalanine or tryptophan at its end. The limits of the CDR3 on the DNA are not certain, so only TCRdb's listed CDR3 is given. J is TRBJ2-2 and V is TRBV2. From germline, CDR1 is SNHLY and CDR2 FYNNEI. The CDR3 region is 15 residues in length, termini included. CDR3 residues: CASRVGVANTGELSL.